Shown below are 32 T cell receptor beta chains from a single sample sequenced in a study of low-dose radiotherapy and immunotherapy resistance in tumors. Both TCRalpha and TCRbeta chains were reverse transcribed with V-gene-specific primers. PCR amplification of the TCRs was performed with Phusion for 20 PCR cycles, and it relied on a constant-region primer together with a V-primer adapter. TCRdb reanalysed the reads using MiXCR and keeps one entry per CDR3 protein. This table has 18,000 or so distinct CDR3 sequences, around 67% appearing once. Receptors originate from a human donor with advanced metastatic prostate, ovarian, gallbladder or colorectal cancer (not recorded which). This table probably holds off-target reads from a library built for another chain.

The rearrangement uses TRBV7-2 and TRBJ1-2, with D possibly matching TRBD1 (6 bases). V lost 3 bases to trimming and J lost 6 bases, with 11 bases between them. Germline CDR1 SGHTA, CDR2 FQGNSA. This CDR3 comprises 13 residues. CDR3 nucleotides: TGTGCCAGCAGCTTGGGGGGCGAAAATGGCTACACCTTC. Its translation: CASSLGGENGYTF.

This clonotype was seen once. V usage is TRBV28 and J usage is TRBJ2-1; 9 bases are shared with TRBD2. V lost 5 bases to trimming and J lost 8 bases; unmatched junction nucleotides: 10. Germline assignment: CDR1 MDHEN and CDR2 SYDVKM. This CDR3 comprises 15 residues. CDR3 in DNA: TGTGCCAGCAGTAGGGAACTAGCGGGCAAGGATGAGCAGTTCTTC. This sequence encodes CASSRELAGKDEQFF.

The chain carries TRBV28 and TRBJ1-2, with D maybe TRBD1 (6 bases). CDR3 size: 12 residues. V lost 6 bases and J lost 8, with 13 bases in between. CDR1 and CDR2 from the germline V gene are MDHEN and SYDVKM. The CDR3 region is CASRSGGRGYTF. DNA of the CDR3: TGTGCCAGCAGGTCCGGGGGGCGCGGCTACACCTTC.

The rearrangement links TRBV7-2 to TRBJ2-7; weak D call: TRBD1 (5 bases). Germline-derived CDR1 and CDR2 are SGHTA and FQGNSA. V lost 1 base and J lost 7, with 14 bases in between. The CDR3 runs to 14 residues. In DNA, the CDR3 is TGTGCCAGCAGCTTAGGCAGGGATGCCTTGGAGCAGTACTTC. This encodes CASSLGRDALEQYF.

The chain uses TRBV18 and TRBJ1-3; D unresolved. Trimming took off 5 bases at V and 0 bases at J, with 11 bases between the two ends. The CDR3 is 15 amino acids. Germline V gives CDR1 KGHSH, CDR2 LQKENI. The CDR3 protein is CASSGPGSSGNTIYF. For the CDR3, the DNA is TGTGCCAGCTCAGGCCCTGGGAGCTCTGGAAACACCATATATTTT.

The rearrangement joins TRBV6-6 to TRBJ1-1; tentative D call: TRBD1 (6 bases). V was cut by 5 bases and J by 1 base, with 20 bases left in between. The CDR3 consists of 17 residues. Germline assignment: CDR1 MNHNY and CDR2 SVGAGI (reference sequence). Here the CDR3 DNA reads TGTGCCAGCAGTCTCCCAACAGGGTCGTCCGAGAACACTGAAGCTTTCTTT. Protein product: CASSLPTGSSENTEAFF.

The chain recombines TRBV12-3 or TRBV12-4 with TRBJ2-7, with 9 bases fitting TRBD1. Trimming removed 2 bases from V and 4 bases from J; junction bases left unmatched: 3. The CDR3 sequence is 14 residues long. The CDR3 reads CASSLRGQGYEQYF. As DNA, the CDR3 is TGTGCCAGCAGTTTAAGGGGACAGGGTTACGAGCAGTACTTC.

This clonotype was counted a few times. J is TRBJ2-3 and V is TRBV30; D is unclear. Trimming removed 0 bases from V and 0 bases from J, with 7 bases in between. Germline V gives CDR1 GTSNPN, CDR2 SVGIG (reference sequence). The CDR3 is made up of 14 amino acids. CDR3 sequence: CAWSVVGSTDTQYF. DNA for the CDR3: TGTGCCTGGAGTGTTGTAGGGAGCACAGATACGCAGTATTTT.

The chain combines TRBV4-2 with TRBJ2-2; 8 bases match TRBD1. There are 14 residues in the CDR3. From germline, CDR1 is LGHNA and CDR2 YNFKEQ. V was pared by 4 bases and J by 7 bases, with 5 bases of the junction left unmatched. The CDR3 DNA follows: TGTGCCAGCAGCCTAGGACAGGGCGTCGGGGAGCTGTTTTTT. Encoded protein: CASSLGQGVGELFF.

The rearrangement uses TRBV2 and TRBJ2-1; weak D call: TRBD2 (6 bases). This CDR3 is 16 amino acids long. Trimming took 7 bases from V and 0 from J, leaving 16 bases between them. From germline, CDR1 is SNHLY and CDR2 FYNNEI. DNA of the CDR3: TGTGCCAGCACGGGGGAAATTCTATTCTCCTACAATGAGCAGTTCTTC. It codes for CASTGEILFSYNEQFF.

This chain links TRBV5-4 with TRBJ2-7, with 7 bases matching TRBD1. The germline V gene has CDR1 SGHNT and CDR2 YYREEE (reference sequence). The CDR3 spans 12 residues. The ends lost 6 bases at V and 3 bases at J; junction bases unmatched: 3. The CDR3 reads CASTGDSYEQYF. CDR3 DNA: TGTGCCAGCACCGGGGACAGCTACGAGCAGTACTTC.

The chain is built from TRBV11-2 and TRBJ2-1; D may match TRBD1 or TRBD2 (5 bases each). V was cut by 1 base and J by 10 bases, with 23 bases left in between. CDR1 SGHAT and CDR2 FQNNGV come from the germline V gene. The CDR3 runs to 17 residues. This chain's CDR3 is CASSLVGFLGRPMEQFF. The CDR3 region has the DNA TGTGCCAGCAGCTTAGTGGGTTTTTTGGGACGACCCATGGAGCAGTTCTTC.

This clonotype has only one observation. V gene TRBV10-3 combines with J gene TRBJ1-4; D ambiguous. This CDR3 is 15 amino acids long. Trimming stripped 3 bases from V and 4 bases from J, with 12 bases between. Germline V CDR1 and CDR2: ENHRY, SYGVKD. CDR3 nucleotide sequence: TGTGCCATCAGTGACCCTGGACGGGATAATGAAAAACTGTTTTTT. Protein product: CAISDPGRDNEKLFF.

This clonotype was seen only a few times. V and J are TRBV28 and TRBJ1-2; no firm D call. This CDR3 contains 11 residues. The ends were cut back, 4 bases at V and 4 bases at J, with 4 bases in the middle. Germline V gene sequence: CDR1 MDHEN, CDR2 SYDVKM. The CDR3 region is CASSWSYGYTF. The DNA for the CDR3 is TGTGCCAGCAGTTGGAGCTATGGCTACACCTTC.

This rearrangement joins TRBV5-5 to TRBJ2-2; D unresolved. CDR3 length: 17 amino acids. Trimming took off 0 bases at V and 2 bases at J, with 14 bases between the two ends. Germline assignment: CDR1 SGHKS and CDR2 YYEKEE (reference sequence). CDR3 loop: CASSLVFGRINTGELFF. The DNA for the CDR3 is TGTGCCAGCAGCTTGGTTTTTGGGCGGATTAACACCGGGGAGCTGTTTTTT.

The chain recombines TRBV7-2 with TRBJ2-6; D not resolved. The CDR3 has 12 residues. Germline V lookup: CDR1 SGHTA, CDR2 FQGNSA. Trimming pared 8 bases from V and 4 bases from J, leaving 6 bases between. CDR3 loop: CASRVGANVLTF. CDR3 coding DNA: TGTGCCAGCCGGGTCGGGGCCAACGTCCTGACTTTC.

The chain uses TRBV6-2 or TRBV6-3 and TRBJ1-1; D is perhaps TRBD1 (5 bases). The CDR3 has 13 residues. The V gene's germline CDR1 is MNHEY and CDR2 SVGEGT. V was shortened by 0 bases and J by 10 bases, with 12 bases between the two germline ends. Here the CDR3 reads CASSYSWGGGAFF. CDR3 nucleotides: TGTGCCAGCAGTTACTCGTGGGGCGGAGGAGCTTTCTTT.

This clonotype turned up a few times. The V and J genes are TRBV3-1 and TRBJ2-7; unclear D gene. This CDR3 contains 13 residues. Germline values: CDR1 LGHDT, CDR2 YNNKEL (reference sequence). Trimming removed 5 bases from V and 2 bases from J, with 10 bases in between. The CDR3 sequence: CASSSCTTYEQYF. CDR3 DNA sequence: TGTGCCAGCAGCTCGTGTACTACCTACGAGCAGTACTTC.

The V call is TRBV6-8, the J call TRBJ2-7; 8 bases are a match to TRBD1. Germline-derived CDR1 and CDR2 are MNHGY and SAAAGT. With V trimmed by 6 bases and J by 4 bases, 5 bases remained unmatched. CDR3 size: 13 residues. The CDR3 region has the DNA TGTGCCAGCAGGGACAGGGTAGGGTACGAGCAGTACTTC. Translating gives CASRDRVGYEQYF.

The genes are TRBV28 and TRBJ2-1; 9 positions agree with TRBD2. The CDR3 runs 15 residues. Germline values: CDR1 MDHEN, CDR2 SYDVKM. V trimming: 8 bases; J trimming: 6 bases; junction bases outside the gene matches: 11. The CDR3 DNA sequence: TGTGCCAGCGCGGGGGGGGACTCGCTCGGCAATGAGCAGTTCTTC. This sequence encodes CASAGGDSLGNEQFF. The variable domain in full, completed from reference TRBV28 and TRBJ2-1, reads DVKVTQSSRYLVKRTGEKVFLECVQDMDHENMFWYRQDPGLGLRLIYFSYDVKMKEKGDIPEGYSVSREKKERFSLILESASTNQTSMYLCASAGGDSLGNEQFFGPGTRLTVL.

V is TRBV6-1 and J is TRBJ1-5, with D possibly being TRBD1 (6 bases). CDR3 size: 15 residues. The ends were cut back, 5 bases at V and 6 bases at J, with 17 bases in the middle. Germline-derived CDR1 and CDR2 are MNHNS and SASEGT. The CDR3 loop reads CASSRLGQSSQPQHF. The CDR3 DNA reads TGTGCCAGCAGTCGACTGGGACAATCGAGTCAGCCCCAGCATTTT.

In this sample, this clonotype turned up once. This chain links TRBV4-3 with TRBJ2-1; D might be TRBD2 (6 bases). The CDR3 has 16 amino acids. Trimming took off 0 bases at V and 6 bases at J, with 15 bases between the two ends. Looked up from germline, CDR1 is LGHNA and CDR2 is YSLEER. CDR3 nucleotide sequence: TGCGCCAGCAGCCAAGATTGGCTGGACGGGGGCAATGAGCAGTTCTTC. As protein: CASSQDWLDGGNEQFF.

This clonotype is a singleton in its sample. The chain is built from TRBV14 and TRBJ2-1; 9 positions match TRBD2. Trimming cost V 3 bases and J 2 bases; bases outside gene matches: 2. There are 15 residues in the CDR3. Germline assignment: CDR1 SGHDN and CDR2 FVKESK. The CDR3 is CASSHIAGAYNEQFF. The CDR3 nucleotides are TGTGCCAGCAGCCATATAGCGGGAGCCTACAATGAGCAGTTCTTC. The full variable domain, with the rest looked up from reference TRBV14 and TRBJ2-1, is EAGVTQFPSHSVIEKGQTVTLRCDPISGHDNLYWYRRVMGKEIKFLLHFVKESKQDESGMPNNRFLAERTGGTYSTLKVQPAELEDSGVYFCASSHIAGAYNEQFFGPGTRLTVL.

This clonotype was picked up a small number of times. V usage is TRBV3-1 and J usage is TRBJ2-1; tentative D call: TRBD1 (6 bases). Trimming took off 3 bases at V and 5 bases at J, with 11 bases between the two ends. This CDR3 has 14 residues. Germline lookup yields CDR1 LGHDT and CDR2 YNNKEL (reference sequence). This chain's CDR3 is CASSHRGRNNEQFF. The CDR3 bases are TGTGCCAGCAGCCACAGGGGACGGAACAATGAGCAGTTCTTC.

Written as DNA, the CDR3 is TGTGCCAGCAGTATGGGACTAGCGAACACCGGGGAGCTGTTTTTT. Protein sequence: CASSMGLANTGELFF. J is TRBJ2-2 and V is TRBV2, with TRBD2 matching 8 bases. The ends lost 5 bases at V and 0 bases at J; junction bases unmatched: 2. CDR1 and CDR2 (germline): SNHLY, FYNNEI. CDR3 size: 15 residues.

The chain couples TRBV14 to TRBJ2-7; TRBD1 matches 7 bases. This CDR3 is built from 13 residues. CDR1 SGHDN and CDR2 FVKESK come from the germline V gene. Trimming removed 5 bases from V and 1 base from J; junction bases left unmatched: 2. CDR3 DNA sequence: TGTGCCAGCAGCTGGGACAGATCCTACGAGCAGTACTTC. Its protein product is CASSWDRSYEQYF. The full variable domain, completed using reference TRBV14 and TRBJ2-7, is EAGVTQFPSHSVIEKGQTVTLRCDPISGHDNLYWYRRVMGKEIKFLLHFVKESKQDESGMPNNRFLAERTGGTYSTLKVQPAELEDSGVYFCASSWDRSYEQYFGPGTRLTVT.

The rearrangement links TRBV3-1 to TRBJ2-1; 13 nucleotides align to TRBD2. This CDR3 is 15 amino acids long. The V gene end was trimmed by 4 bases and the J gene end by 7 bases; junction bases not matched to a gene: 4. From germline, CDR1 is LGHDT and CDR2 YNNKEL (reference sequence). The CDR3 here is CASSLRTSGGNEQFF. The CDR3 DNA follows: TGTGCCAGCAGCCTCCGGACTAGCGGGGGAAATGAGCAGTTCTTC.

This chain connects TRBV11-2 to TRBJ2-2; the D gene is possibly TRBD1 (6 bases). Germline CDR1 is SGHAT and CDR2 is FQNNGV. The CDR3 consists of 15 residues. V lost 3 bases to trimming and J lost 3 bases, with 11 bases between them. The CDR3 DNA follows: TGTGCCAGCAGCTTTGACAGGTCCTACACCGGGGAGCTGTTTTTT. Translation: CASSFDRSYTGELFF.

The gene calls are TRBV28 and TRBJ1-2, with TRBD1 matching 10 bases. The germline V gene has CDR1 MDHEN and CDR2 SYDVKM. J was trimmed by 4 bases and V by 1 base; bases with no gene match: 3. There are 15 residues in the CDR3. The CDR3 sequence: CASSLSGQGIYGYTF. DNA of the CDR3: TGTGCCAGCAGTTTATCGGGACAGGGGATCTATGGCTACACCTTC.

The gene calls are TRBV29-1 and TRBJ2-3, with D perhaps TRBD1 (6 bases). This CDR3 comprises 13 residues. Trimming pared 5 bases from V and 2 bases from J, leaving 11 bases between. The germline gives CDR1 SQVTM, CDR2 ANQGSEA. CDR3 amino acids: CSVTQGDTDTQYF. The CDR3 DNA follows: TGCAGCGTTACACAGGGTGACACAGATACGCAGTATTTT.

The chain links TRBV4-2 to TRBJ1-3; D remains unclear. The CDR3 is 15 amino acids. V gave up 1 base and J gave up 3 bases, with 10 bases separating them. The germline V gene has CDR1 LGHNA and CDR2 YNFKEQ. The CDR3 reads CASSQGRNLGNTIYF. CDR3 coding DNA: TGTGCCAGCAGCCAAGGGAGGAATCTTGGAAACACCATATATTTT.

This clonotype showed up just once. The chain recombines TRBV23-1 with TRBJ2-6, with D perhaps TRBD1 (5 bases). TRBV23-1 is an ORF; its function is uncertain. This CDR3 has 17 amino acids. V gave up 6 bases and J gave up 2 bases, with 17 bases separating them. The CDR3 region is CASSPRQSIAGANVLTF. The DNA for the CDR3 is TGCGCCAGCAGCCCAAGACAGAGCATCGCTGGGGCCAACGTCCTGACTTTC.